A selection of T cell receptor beta chains follows, all from one sample in a study of cytotoxic CD8 clonotypes in ibrutinib-treated CLL. Measured with immunoSEQ multiplex PCR; TCRdb has only the in-frame clones, and not every one. The sample contains about 130,000 clones, about 79% of which appear only once. The starting material was PBMCs, obtained after 12 months of ibrutinib treatment. The source is a human donor with chronic lymphocytic leukemia. The CDR3 runs from the conserved cysteine through the conserved F or W.

V gene	J gene	CDR3 protein
TRBV6-4	TRBJ1-2	CASSDSRLNYGYTF
TRBV7-9	TRBJ2-2	CASSGDRDNGELFF
TRBV28	TRBJ2-3	CASSFKGETQYF
TRBV5-4	TRBJ2-3	CASSLDPSEADTQYF
TRBV2	TRBJ2-2	CASSDRARTGELFF
TRBV7-2	TRBJ1-4	CASSRDGTADQKLFF
TRBV23-1	TRBJ1-5	CASKSTEGTVRGNQPQHF
TRBV10-3	TRBJ2-7	CAIRNPRTSGRYEQYF
TRBV5-1	TRBJ2-3	CASSLWGPSGTDTQYF
TRBV29-1	TRBJ2-3	CSVEDLSRTDTQYF
TRBV7-8	TRBJ2-7	CASSPIRDLAYEQYF
TRBV10-3	TRBJ2-2	CAISEPSRRAGGAFGELFF
TRBV27	TRBJ2-7	CASSRRGGYEQYF
TRBV6-6	TRBJ2-1	CASSYSLGSYNEQFF
TRBV5-4	TRBJ2-5	CGVGAPGETQYF
TRBV6-6	TRBJ2-7	CASSLKREGSYEQYF
TRBV27	TRBJ2-1	CASSPFPTYNEQFF
TRBV18	TRBJ2-2	CASSFSTGTGELFF
TRBV4-1	TRBJ2-3	CASSQVGLGTDTQYF
TRBV7-6	TRBJ2-1	CASSLLANEQFF
TRBV7-9	TRBJ2-5	CASSLVGETQYF
TRBV7-2	TRBJ2-4	CASSPYGTGVTKNIQYF
TRBV2	TRBJ1-5	CASRGTGYSWTTQPQHF
TRBV7-6	TRBJ1-2	CASSLARGNYGYTF
TRBV6-1	TRBJ2-7	CASRYQRLAGDEQYF
TRBV25-1	TRBJ2-1	CASSKGAKASEQFF
TRBV19	TRBJ2-7	CASSPLNGNEQYF
TRBV13	TRBJ2-2	CASSFFSGRHTGELFF
TRBV7-9	TRBJ2-7	CASSLLYEQYF
TRBV30	TRBJ1-3	CGLSTSGNTIYF
TRBV7-9	TRBJ2-7	CASSLTLSDEQYF
TRBV6-5	TRBJ1-5	CASSSTYSNQPQHF
TRBV21-1	TRBJ1-1	CASSRREMNTEAFF
TRBV27	TRBJ2-7	CASSFGTGNLYEQYF
TRBV5-1	TRBJ2-1	CASSLAVGQGNEQFF
TRBV9	TRBJ1-2	CASSVDSRDTYGYTF
TRBV2	TRBJ1-4	CASSTLTGTGEKLFF
TRBV5-5	TRBJ1-1	CASSLMSAAFF
TRBV6-5	TRBJ1-2	CASSLGQGQGYGYTF
TRBV19	TRBJ2-1	CASSRDHSSYNEQFF